Listed below are T cell receptor beta chains from one sample, sequenced in a study of blood T cell repertoires in COVID-19. This table comes from immunoSEQ multiplex PCR, and its TCRdb copy is limited to in-frame clones, with some not included. The data show 180,000 or so clones, about 80% seen once. Source material: PBMCs or T cells enriched from blood (not recorded which). These receptors originate from a man in his 60s who had been exposed to COVID-19. Both conserved end residues are trimmed from each CDR3.

v_call,cdr3_aa
TRBV3-1/TRBV3-2,ASSQIAGYNEQF
TRBV6-2/TRBV6-3,ASSPFPSASSYNEQF
TRBV27,ASSGGSREQY
TRBV6-1,ASSELTGAAGSPLH
TRBV30,AWSPTSNEQF
TRBV6-5,ASTYRGNTIY
TRBV7-9,ASSSPVRAGSYNSPLH
TRBV6-2/TRBV6-3,ASSYSVAVPETQY
TRBV6-1,ASSEASGSTGELF
TRBV7-2,ASSSGTVRGYT
TRBV11-3,ASSPQGGSYNEQF
TRBV5-8,ASSLGQISYNEQF
TRBV3-1/TRBV3-2,ASSPIRRGRSYEQY
TRBV9,ASSVVSRTTDTQY
TRBV5-1,ASSLQGRGYT
TRBV5-6,ASSLAVYSGANVLT
TRBV18,ASSPFRVRVYEQY
TRBV5-8,ASSLFQGNYNEQF
TRBV7-9,ASSQGSDYGYT
TRBV3-1/TRBV3-2,ASSQDILKSSGRKTQY
TRBV7-2,ASNHGVNEQF
TRBV6-5,ASSYSHDSNQPQH
TRBV19,ASSPGTAREKLF
TRBV28,ASSPLGGARYEQY
TRBV5-6,ASSPKKLGARRETQY
TRBV27,ASSFYNGGSSQY
TRBV2,ASRGLAGGYEQY
TRBV19,ASIRLGRNTEAF
TRBV5-4,ASETGVKGTEAF
TRBV9,ASSVTPGQGGGYT
TRBV15,ATSTGLAASTDTQY
TRBV5-1,ASSLNGGSNQPQH
TRBV27,ASSPGRRRGVGQPQH
TRBV7-6,ASSPTGERANEQF
TRBV4-2,ASSHLSPGTGSSYEQY
TRBV5-1,ASSFGTSGSIYEQF
TRBV4-1,ASSQESYQPQH
TRBV24-1,ATSDPGQQPQH
TRBV7-2,ASSLVTGAGGNTEAF
TRBV28,ASSLSLGTSTDTQY